Each of the 32 T cell receptor beta chains below was sequenced from the same sample in a study of T cell repertoires in cytomegalovirus infection. TCRdb re-called the reads with MiXCR, one entry per CDR3 protein. The sample lists fewer than 550,000 distinct CDR3 sequences, about 25% seen once, with 13% in the top ten. The specimen sequenced was PBMCs. The receptor source for this set is a human donor in good health (CMV status not recorded). Some clones in this sample may be carry-over from other donors' samples.

This chain uses TRBV15 with TRBJ2-7; the match to TRBD2 covers 7 bases. V lost 5 bases to trimming and J lost 4 bases; unmatched junction nucleotides: 11. The CDR3 sequence is 15 residues long. Germline CDR1 reads LNHNV; CDR2 reads YYDKDF (reference sequence). CDR3 nucleotides: TGTGCCACCAGCGGCCGGGACCTCGGGGGGTACGAGCAGTACTTC. Its translation: CATSGRDLGGYEQYF. Drawing the rest from reference TRBV15 and TRBJ2-7, the complete variable domain is DAMVIQNPRYQVTQFGKPVTLSCSQTLNHNVMYWYQQKSSQAPKLLFHYYDKDFNNEADTPDNFQSRRPNTSFCFLDIRSPGLGDTAMYLCATSGRDLGGYEQYFGPGTRLTVT.

The rearrangement joins TRBV13 to TRBJ2-1, with D perhaps TRBD2 (6 bases). Deletions cut 5 bases from V and 7 bases from J, with 18 bases between. Per the germline V gene, CDR1 is PRHDT and CDR2 is FYEKMQ (reference sequence). This CDR3 region has 15 residues. Here the CDR3 DNA reads TGTGCCAGCAGCCCTGACTACCCGGGGGAAAATGAGCAGTTCTTC. Amino acid sequence: CASSPDYPGENEQFF.

This clonotype was counted between two and nine times. The rearrangement links TRBV2 to TRBJ2-7; possibly TRBD1 or TRBD2 for D (5 bases each). V lost 4 bases and J lost 6, with 13 bases in between. The CDR3 loop spans 13 amino acids. Germline assignment: CDR1 SNHLY and CDR2 FYNNEI. For the CDR3, the DNA is TGTGCCAGCAGTGTTGAACTCGGGGCCGAGCAGTACTTC. Its protein product is CASSVELGAEQYF. Drawing the rest from reference TRBV2 and TRBJ2-7, the complete variable domain is EPEVTQTPSHQVTQMGQEVILRCVPISNHLYFYWYRQILGQKVEFLVSFYNNEISEKSEIFDDQFSVERPDGSNFTLKIRSTKLEDSAMYFCASSVELGAEQYFGPGTRLTVT.

The table lists this clonotype with a few counts. The chain couples TRBV20-1 to TRBJ1-1, with unresolved D. Trimming removed 3 bases from V and 4 bases from J, with 15 bases in between. The CDR3 runs to 14 residues. The V gene's germline CDR1 is DFQATT and CDR2 SNEGSKA (reference sequence). The CDR3 nucleotides read TGCAGTGCTAGTGGGATTCAGGCTCGCACTGAAGCTTTCTTT. Amino acids: CSASGIQARTEAFF.

This clonotype was counted between two and nine times. V gene TRBV7-2 combines with J gene TRBJ2-2; 13 bases are shared with TRBD2. V was clipped by 5 bases and J by 2 bases; unmatched bases: 8. In germline, CDR1 is SGHTA, CDR2 FQGNSA. CDR3 length equals 18 residues. As DNA, the CDR3 is TGTGCCAGCAGCCCTTGGACTAGCGGGGGAACTAACACCGGGGAGCTGTTTTTT. It specifies CASSPWTSGGTNTGELFF.

The chain has TRBV7-2 and TRBJ2-7, with TRBD2 matching 14 bases. The CDR3 has 16 residues. The trim removed 5 bases at V and 3 bases at J, leaving 6 bases unmatched. CDR1 and CDR2 (germline): SGHTA, FQGNSA. This CDR3 is CASSTRLAGGNYEQYF. In nucleotides, the CDR3 is TGTGCCAGCAGCACTCGACTAGCGGGAGGGAACTACGAGCAGTACTTC.

The chain couples TRBV7-8 to TRBJ2-1; D is perhaps TRBD1 (6 bases). There are 16 residues in the CDR3. Germline CDR1 and CDR2: SGHVS and FQNEAQ. Trimming removed 4 bases at V and 3 bases at J, with 16 bases between. The CDR3 DNA is TGTGCCAGCAGCTCCCCTATGAGGGGGTTCTACAATGAGCAGTTCTTC. Protein: CASSSPMRGFYNEQFF.

About this clonotype: One base away lies a much larger clone, so this may be a sequencing read error. The chain combines TRBV19 with TRBJ1-5; TRBD1 is a possible D gene (6 bases). The CDR3 loop spans 13 amino acids. Trimming cost V 9 bases and J 2 bases, with 11 bases left between them. Looked up from germline, CDR1 is LNHDA and CDR2 is SQIVND (reference sequence). The CDR3 protein is CASKPGGNQPQHF. CDR3 sequence (DNA): TGTGCCAGCAAGCCAGGGGGCAATCAGCCCCAGCATTTT.

This clonotype was seen a few times. This rearrangement joins TRBV11-3 to TRBJ2-1; TRBD2 matches at 11 bases. V lost 2 bases and J lost 8; bases outside the gene matches: 5. The CDR3 runs to 15 residues. CDR1 and CDR2 (germline): SGHNT, YENEEA. The CDR3 DNA reads as TGTGCCAGCAGCTTAACTAGCGGGAGATTTGATGAGCAGTTCTTC. Protein: CASSLTSGRFDEQFF.

The V and J genes are TRBV19 and TRBJ2-1; tentatively, D is TRBD2 (6 bases). The CDR3 is made up of 14 amino acids. Germline values: CDR1 LNHDA, CDR2 SQIVND (reference sequence). V lost 7 bases, J lost 2 bases, and 12 bases lay in between. CDR3 bases: TGTGCCAGTAACTTTGGCGGGACCTACAATGAGCAGTTCTTC. This encodes CASNFGGTYNEQFF.

This chain links TRBV2 with TRBJ2-7, with 14 bases identical to TRBD2. V shed 3 bases, J shed 3 bases, and the junction held 7 bases outside the gene matches. CDR3 length: 17 residues. Germline-derived CDR1 and CDR2 are SNHLY and FYNNEI. The CDR3 loop reads CASSENVGTSGSYEQYF. CDR3 DNA: TGTGCCAGCAGTGAGAACGTCGGGACTAGCGGGAGCTACGAGCAGTACTTC.

This clonotype occurred a few times. The genes are TRBV6-6 and TRBJ2-5; possibly TRBD1 for D (7 bases). Trimming left V 7 bases short and J 7 bases short, with 16 bases between. The germline CDR1 and CDR2 sequences are MNHNY and SVGAGI (reference sequence). This CDR3 region has 13 residues. The CDR3, as DNA: TGTGCCAGCACCGCAGGGGGAGCGGGGACCCAGTACTTC. Its translation is CASTAGGAGTQYF.

This clonotype was counted only a few times. The J gene is TRBJ2-1, the V gene TRBV14; 15 nucleotides line up with TRBD2. The CDR3 length is 17 residues. Germline V CDR1 and CDR2: SGHDN, FVKESK. V was pared by 4 bases and J by 9 bases, with 10 bases of the junction left unmatched. The CDR3 here is CASSLLIGLAGGGEQFF. CDR3 sequence (DNA): TGTGCCAGCAGCCTATTGATCGGACTAGCGGGAGGGGGTGAGCAGTTCTTC.

This clonotype came up many times. The chain couples TRBV7-2 to TRBJ2-7; the D gene is possibly TRBD2 (6 bases). The CDR3 runs to 14 residues. Trimming removed 3 bases at V and 0 bases at J, with 9 bases between. Looked up from germline, CDR1 is SGHTA and CDR2 is FQGNSA. CDR3 in amino acids: CASSFGRTSYEQYV. DNA for the CDR3: TGTGCCAGCAGCTTTGGGAGGACCTCCTACGAGCAGTACGTC.

This sequence joins TRBV28 and TRBJ1-2; possibly TRBD1 for D (6 bases). The CDR3 covers 17 residues. The V end lost 2 bases, the J end lost 9 bases, and 25 bases lay between the germline ends. Germline V gives CDR1 MDHEN, CDR2 SYDVKM. DNA for the CDR3: TGTGCCAGCAGTTTACCCCCCGGAGGGGGAACGAGGGAGAGCTACACCTTC. Translating it yields CASSLPPGGGTRESYTF.

J is TRBJ2-1 and V is TRBV7-2; 10 nucleotides align to TRBD2. J lost 10 bases, V lost 1 base, and 16 bases had no gene match. The CDR3 sequence is 18 residues long. Germline CDR1 and CDR2: SGHTA and FQGNSA. Here the CDR3 DNA reads TGTGCCAGCAGCTTAGGATTCGGAGCGGGAGGGCCAGGCCCCGAGCAGTTCTTC. Protein sequence: CASSLGFGAGGPGPEQFF.

The rearrangement uses TRBV4-2 and TRBJ1-6; possibly TRBD1 for D (5 bases). The CDR3 runs 15 residues. Germline V gene lookup returns CDR1 LGHNA and CDR2 YNFKEQ. Trimming removed 0 bases at V and 8 bases at J, with 11 bases between. DNA for the CDR3: TGTGCCAGCAGCCAAGATCGGGGCAGATATTCACCCCTCCACTTT. It yields the protein CASSQDRGRYSPLHF.

V gene TRBV18 combines with J gene TRBJ1-1; the match to TRBD1 covers 9 bases. This CDR3 spans 17 amino acids. V trimming: 2 bases; J trimming: 4 bases; junction bases outside the gene matches: 11. Germline assignment: CDR1 KGHSH and CDR2 LQKENI. The CDR3 DNA is TGTGCCAGCTCACCAAACCCAATTTTGACAGGGGGCACTGAAGCTTTCTTT. Its translation is CASSPNPILTGGTEAFF.

J is TRBJ2-1 and V is TRBV30, with 10 positions matching TRBD2. The V segment lost 0 bases and the J segment 8 bases; nucleotides outside the gene matches: 7. The CDR3 loop spans 15 amino acids. The germline gives CDR1 GTSNPN, CDR2 SVGIG (reference sequence). The CDR3, as DNA: TGTGCCTGGAGTGTACGGCTAGCGGGAGACGATGAGCAGTTCTTC. Translated, it gives CAWSVRLAGDDEQFF.

This chain connects TRBV18 to TRBJ1-1; D gene uncertain. V gave up 3 bases and J gave up 2 bases, with 10 bases separating them. The germline gives CDR1 KGHSH, CDR2 LQKENI. This CDR3 comprises 14 residues. CDR3 DNA sequence: TGTGCCAGCTCACCCCTTCGCCCTAACACTGAAGCTTTCTTT. It encodes CASSPLRPNTEAFF.

This clonotype has only a few counts. CDR3 residues: CASSEGGRASSNEQFF. CDR3 sequence (DNA): TGTGCCAGCAGCGAGGGAGGGCGGGCCTCTTCCAATGAGCAGTTCTTC. This chain connects TRBV11-3 to TRBJ2-1; 7 bases map to TRBD2. The CDR3 contains 16 residues. The trim removed 5 bases at V and 6 bases at J, leaving 13 bases unmatched. Germline lookup yields CDR1 SGHNT and CDR2 YENEEA. Full variable domain (rest looked up from reference TRBV11-3 and TRBJ2-1): EAGVVQSPRYKIIEKKQPVAFWCNPISGHNTLYWYLQNLGQGPELLIRYENEEAVDDSQLPKDRFSAERLKGVDSTLKIQPAELGDSAVYLCASSEGGRASSNEQFFGPGTRLTVL.

The V gene is TRBV7-4, the J gene TRBJ1-2; D may be TRBD1 (6 bases). The germline V and J ends were trimmed by 4 bases and 3 bases, with 9 bases remaining between them. This CDR3 region has 13 residues. The germline gives CDR1 SGHVT, CDR2 SQSDAQ. CDR3 loop: CASSSTGHYGYTF. The CDR3 nucleotides are TGTGCCAGCAGCTCCACAGGGCACTATGGCTACACCTTC.

This clonotype occurred many times. V usage is TRBV7-2 and J usage is TRBJ1-2; D remains unclear. Germline CDR1 and CDR2: SGHTA and FQGNSA. CDR3 size: 14 residues. Trimming shortened V by 5 bases and J by 4 bases, and 14 bases separated the two germline ends. CDR3 nucleotides: TGTGCCAGCAGCCATCCGGGGTTAGGCTATGGCTACACCTTC. It translates to CASSHPGLGYGYTF. Supplemented by reference TRBV7-2 and TRBJ1-2, the full variable domain reads GAGVSQSPSNKVTEKGKDVELRCDPISGHTALYWYRQSLGQGLEFLIYFQGNSAPDKSGLPSDRFSAERTGGSVSTLTIQRTQQEDSAVYLCASSHPGLGYGYTFGSGTRLTVV.

There are a few counts of this clonotype. V is TRBV10-3 and J is TRBJ2-7; 10 bases line up with TRBD2. The V gene's germline CDR1 is ENHRY and CDR2 SYGVKD. This CDR3 comprises 14 residues. V lost 9 bases and J lost 2; bases outside the gene matches: 7. The CDR3 protein is CAISSGRGTYEQYF. The CDR3 DNA is TGTGCCATATCTAGCGGGAGAGGCACCTACGAGCAGTACTTC.

Comments on this clonotype: This clone may be a read error of a much larger clone one base away. V and J are TRBV7-3 and TRBJ2-3; D tentatively reads TRBD1 or TRBD2 (5 bases each). This CDR3 spans 13 amino acids. Trimming took 5 bases from V and 1 from J, leaving 7 bases between them. Germline-derived CDR1 and CDR2 are SGHTA and FQGTGA. The CDR3 DNA sequence: TGTGCCAGCAGCACGGGGCGCACAGATACGCAGTATTTT. It specifies CASSTGRTDTQYF.

The gene calls are TRBV19 and TRBJ1-1; the match to TRBD1 covers 7 bases. V shed 3 bases, J shed 1 base, and the junction held 5 bases outside the gene matches. The CDR3 extends over 15 amino acids. Germline lookup yields CDR1 LNHDA and CDR2 SQIVND (reference sequence). CDR3 residues: CASSIGTGENTEAFF. The CDR3 DNA reads as TGTGCCAGTAGTATCGGTACAGGGGAGAACACTGAAGCTTTCTTT.

Here the CDR3 reads CASLKGLAGNEQFF. For the CDR3, the DNA is TGTGCCAGCCTGAAGGGCCTAGCGGGAAATGAGCAGTTCTTC. The V and J genes are TRBV7-2 and TRBJ2-1, with 9 bases aligning to TRBD2. V trimming: 8 bases; J trimming: 7 bases; junction bases outside the gene matches: 9. CDR3 length equals 14 residues. Germline CDR1 is SGHTA and CDR2 is FQGNSA. The full variable domain, rest sourced from reference TRBV7-2 and TRBJ2-1, is GAGVSQSPSNKVTEKGKDVELRCDPISGHTALYWYRQSLGQGLEFLIYFQGNSAPDKSGLPSDRFSAERTGGSVSTLTIQRTQQEDSAVYLCASLKGLAGNEQFFGPGTRLTVL.

This clonotype has at least ten counts. The chain uses TRBV12-3 or TRBV12-4 and TRBJ1-1; D is possibly TRBD1 (5 bases). The V end lost 4 bases, the J end lost 1 base, and 16 bases lay between the germline ends. The length of the CDR3 is 16 residues. Here the CDR3 DNA reads TGTGCCAGCAGTTCGGGCAAGGGGATGGCGAACACTGAAGCTTTCTTT. It specifies CASSSGKGMANTEAFF.

This sequence joins TRBV6-5 and TRBJ2-3, with a possible D match to TRBD2 (6 bases). Trimming shortened V by 2 bases and J by 6 bases, and 15 bases separated the two germline ends. Germline lookup yields CDR1 MNHEY and CDR2 SVGAGI. The CDR3 length is 15 residues. DNA for the CDR3: TGTGCCAGCAGTTACCAGACTAGTAATGCGGATACGCAGTATTTT. It encodes CASSYQTSNADTQYF.

The sample holds many counts of this clonotype. The chain employs TRBV7-2 and TRBJ2-7, with D uncertain. Germline CDR1 and CDR2: SGHTA and FQGNSA. The CDR3 extends over 16 amino acids. Trimming stripped 1 base from V and 0 bases from J, with 13 bases between. CDR3 sequence (DNA): TGTGCCAGCAGCTTAGGTGGAGATACGAGCTCCTACGAGCAGTACTTC. Translating gives CASSLGGDTSSYEQYF.

The V gene is TRBV12-3 or TRBV12-4, the J gene TRBJ1-5; D is unclear. The CDR3 extends over 15 amino acids. Deletions cut 0 bases from V and 7 bases from J, with 13 bases between. The CDR3 region is CASSLAPGERQPQHF. CDR3 bases: TGTGCCAGCAGTTTAGCGCCGGGCGAACGGCAGCCCCAGCATTTT.

This clonotype was counted a few times. The J gene is TRBJ2-7, the V gene TRBV6-2 or TRBV6-3; TRBD2 matches at 9 bases. The CDR3 is 15 amino acids. The V gene end was trimmed by 2 bases and the J gene end by 6 bases; junction bases not matched to a gene: 8. Germline values: CDR1 MNHEY, CDR2 SVGEGT. The chain's CDR3 is CASSYLAGGPREQYV. CDR3 coding DNA: TGTGCCAGCAGTTACCTTGCGGGAGGGCCACGCGAGCAGTACGTC.